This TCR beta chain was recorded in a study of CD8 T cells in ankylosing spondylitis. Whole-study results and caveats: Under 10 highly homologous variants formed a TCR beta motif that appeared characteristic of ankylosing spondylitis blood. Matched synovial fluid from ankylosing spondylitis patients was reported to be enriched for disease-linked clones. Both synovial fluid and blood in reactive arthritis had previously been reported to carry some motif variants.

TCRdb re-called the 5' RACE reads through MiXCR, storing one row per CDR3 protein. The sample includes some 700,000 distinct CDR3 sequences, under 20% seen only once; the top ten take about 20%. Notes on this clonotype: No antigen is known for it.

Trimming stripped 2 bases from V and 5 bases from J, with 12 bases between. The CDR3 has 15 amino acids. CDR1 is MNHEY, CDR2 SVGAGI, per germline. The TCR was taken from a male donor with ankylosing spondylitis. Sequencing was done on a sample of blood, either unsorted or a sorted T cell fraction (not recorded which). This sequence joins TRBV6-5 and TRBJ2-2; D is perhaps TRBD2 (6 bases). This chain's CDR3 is CASSYREAGTGELFF. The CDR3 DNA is TGTGCCAGCAGTTACAGGGAGGCAGGAACCGGGGAGCTGTTTTTT.